Each of the 30 T cell receptor beta chains below was sequenced from the same sample in a study of T cells in Graves' hyperthyroidism and ophthalmopathy. It was RNA transcripts that yielded the amplified TCR beta CDR3 regions. When the TCR CDR3 underwent first-round RT-PCR, the HTBI primer set was used. TCRdb reprocessed the multiplex PCR reads via MiXCR and lists one record per CDR3 protein. The sample records fewer than 400,000 distinct CDR3 sequences, approximately 16% being singletons. The sequenced sample was blood. Receptors originate from a young man with Graves' hyperthyroidism.

This clonotype was seen a few times. This chain links TRBV7-2 with TRBJ1-4; TRBD1 is a possible D gene (6 bases). Germline V gene sequence: CDR1 SGHTA, CDR2 FQGNSA. The length of the CDR3 is 14 residues. V lost 5 bases, J lost 8 bases, and 15 bases lay in between. CDR3 protein: CASSRSSQGEKLFF. CDR3 coding DNA: TGTGCCAGCAGCCGGTCCTCTCAGGGGGAAAAACTGTTTTTT. Looking up the rest from reference TRBV7-2 and TRBJ1-4 gives the full variable domain: GAGVSQSPSNKVTEKGKDVELRCDPISGHTALYWYRQSLGQGLEFLIYFQGNSAPDKSGLPSDRFSAERTGGSVSTLTIQRTQQEDSAVYLCASSRSSQGEKLFFGSGTQLSVL.

This clonotype was counted many times. The rearrangement joins TRBV7-2 to TRBJ2-7; 10 bases are shared with TRBD2. The CDR3 length is 14 residues. After removal of 5 bases from V and 5 bases from J, the junction contained 6 bases not matched to a gene. Germline CDR1 SGHTA, CDR2 FQGNSA. The DNA of the CDR3 is TGTGCCAGCAGCCCTCGGACTAGCGGAGACGAGCAGTACTTC. It codes for CASSPRTSGDEQYF.

Written as DNA, the CDR3 is TGTGCCAGCAGCTTGGAAGGGGGGGACGAGCAGTACTTC. Encoded protein: CASSLEGGDEQYF. The J gene is TRBJ2-7, the V gene TRBV5-5; tentatively, D is TRBD2 (7 bases). In germline, CDR1 is SGHKS, CDR2 YYEKEE (reference sequence). The CDR3 runs to 13 residues. V was trimmed by 0 bases and J by 5 bases, leaving 9 bases between them.

There are many counts of this clonotype. V usage is TRBV3-1 and J usage is TRBJ2-6, with 8 bases that match TRBD1. The CDR3 runs 18 residues. Germline-derived CDR1 and CDR2 are LGHDT and YNNKEL (reference sequence). The J segment lost 0 bases and the V segment lost 3 bases, leaving 7 bases of the junction unmatched. The CDR3 spells CASSQPGQVPSGANVLTF. The CDR3 coding sequence is TGTGCCAGCAGCCAGCCGGGACAGGTTCCCTCTGGGGCCAACGTCCTGACTTTC.

This chain connects TRBV10-3 to TRBJ2-1; TRBD2 agrees at 7 bases. Germline V gene data show CDR1 as ENHRY and CDR2 as SYGVKD. The junction had 8 bases not matched to a gene; V was cut back by 1 base and J by 8 bases. CDR3 length: 15 amino acids. The CDR3 region is CAISEWRELRYEQFF. The CDR3 DNA follows: TGTGCCATCAGTGAGTGGCGGGAGCTCAGGTATGAGCAGTTCTTC.

This clonotype occurred many times. V usage is TRBV5-1 and J usage is TRBJ1-1, with D hard to call. Trimming shortened V by 4 bases and J by 0 bases, and 13 bases separated the two germline ends. CDR1 is SGHRS, CDR2 YFSETQ, per germline. This CDR3 region has 15 residues. The CDR3 sequence: CASSSSVGMNTEAFF. The CDR3, as DNA: TGCGCCAGCAGCAGCTCGGTCGGCATGAACACTGAAGCTTTCTTT.

This clonotype was seen many times. The chain employs TRBV28 and TRBJ1-1, with D uncertain. With 3 bases removed from V and 5 bases from J, the gap between germline ends came to 28 bases. Germline V lookup: CDR1 MDHEN, CDR2 SYDVKM. This CDR3 is 19 amino acids long. The CDR3 here is CASSFVGGGKGWRRTEAFF. DNA for the CDR3: TGTGCCAGCAGTTTCGTTGGAGGCGGGAAGGGTTGGAGGCGTACTGAAGCTTTCTTT.

This clonotype was observed many times. CDR3: CASSPTGDPNGYTF. CDR3 in DNA: TGCGCCAGCAGCCCTACGGGTGATCCCAATGGCTACACCTTC. The chain has TRBV5-1 and TRBJ1-2; D gene uncertain. V lost 4 bases and J 6 bases, leaving 16 bases between the germline ends. The length of the CDR3 is 14 residues. Germline V gene data show CDR1 as SGHRS and CDR2 as YFSETQ. Full variable domain (remainder filled in from reference TRBV5-1 and TRBJ1-2): KAGVTQTPRYLIKTRGQQVTLSCSPISGHRSVSWYQQTPGQGLQFLFEYFSETQRNKGNFPGRFSGRQFSNSRSEMNVSTLELGDSALYLCASSPTGDPNGYTFGSGTRLTVV.

The chain couples TRBV29-1 to TRBJ2-7, with 9 nucleotides matching TRBD2. V gave up 5 bases and J gave up 1 base; unmatched junction bases: 3. Germline loops: CDR1 SQVTM, CDR2 ANQGSEA. CDR3 size: 13 residues. CDR3 sequence (DNA): TGCAGCGTTCGGACTAGCGCGTCCTACGAGCAGTACTTC. Residues: CSVRTSASYEQYF.

The chain joins TRBV2 to TRBJ2-5; the D is unclear. The CDR3 totals 11 residues. Germline V gene lookup returns CDR1 SNHLY and CDR2 FYNNEI. Trimming pared 3 bases from V and 4 bases from J, leaving 3 bases between. CDR3 in DNA: TGTGCCAGCAGTGACGGAGAGACCCAGTACTTC. Its protein is CASSDGETQYF. Combining the CDR3 with reference TRBV2 and TRBJ2-5 gives the whole variable domain EPEVTQTPSHQVTQMGQEVILRCVPISNHLYFYWYRQILGQKVEFLVSFYNNEISEKSEIFDDQFSVERPDGSNFTLKIRSTKLEDSAMYFCASSDGETQYFGPGTRLLVL.

This clonotype was recorded only once. V and J are TRBV5-6 and TRBJ1-6, with D hard to call. CDR1 is SGHDT and CDR2 is YYEEEE in the germline V gene. There are 12 residues in the CDR3. Trimming stripped 4 bases from V and 11 bases from J, with 10 bases between. This CDR3 is CASSRPRTPLHF. Written as DNA, the CDR3 is TGTGCCAGCAGCCGTCCCCGGACACCCCTCCACTTT.

There are many counts of this clonotype. The rearrangement links TRBV6-1 to TRBJ2-1; weak D call: TRBD2 (6 bases). CDR1 is MNHNS and CDR2 is SASEGT in the germline V gene. V lost 5 bases, J lost 5 bases, and 13 bases lay in between. CDR3 length: 14 residues. The CDR3 bases are TGTGCCAGCAGTCCAATAGCGGATAACAATGAGCAGTTCTTC. It encodes CASSPIADNNEQFF.

The V gene is TRBV5-6, the J gene TRBJ1-6; D uncertain. Germline V gene data show CDR1 as SGHDT and CDR2 as YYEEEE. CDR3 length: 13 amino acids. V was pared by 1 base and J by 8 bases, with 7 bases between. The CDR3 reads CASSLFGDSPLHF. The CDR3 coding sequence is TGTGCCAGCAGCTTGTTCGGGGATTCACCCCTCCACTTT.

This clonotype was picked up many times. The V gene is TRBV20-1, the J gene TRBJ2-3, with 7 bases matching TRBD2. The CDR3 contains 14 residues. The V gene end was trimmed by 6 bases and the J gene end by 4 bases; junction bases not matched to a gene: 10. Germline values: CDR1 DFQATT, CDR2 SNEGSKA (reference sequence). The CDR3, as DNA: TGCAGTGCCGCTGAGGGAGGGCTGGCAGATACGCAGTATTTT. It encodes CSAAEGGLADTQYF.

In its sample, this clonotype was seen many times. The CDR3 DNA follows: TGTGCCAGCAGTTCGCCTCGACAGGGCGATCAGCCCCAGCATTTT. This translates into CASSSPRQGDQPQHF. This chain joins TRBV28 and TRBJ1-5, with 7 positions matching TRBD1. The ends lost 4 bases at V and 5 bases at J; junction bases unmatched: 8. The germline V gene encodes CDR1 MDHEN and CDR2 SYDVKM. The CDR3 runs 15 residues.

This clonotype was observed a few times. The J gene is TRBJ1-2, the V gene TRBV27; D gene ambiguous. CDR1 MNHEY and CDR2 SMNVEV come from the germline V gene (reference sequence). The CDR3 length is 11 residues. Trimming took 10 bases from V and 7 from J, leaving 13 bases between them. CDR3 bases: TGTGCCACGGGCTCCCTAAGTGGCTACACCTTC. Its translation is CATGSLSGYTF.

This clonotype was recorded at least ten times. The V gene is TRBV3-1, the J gene TRBJ2-7; D gene unclear. The V gene lost 5 bases and the J gene lost 1 base, with 12 bases spanning the gap. The CDR3 is made up of 14 amino acids. The germline CDR1 and CDR2 sequences are LGHDT and YNNKEL (reference sequence). CDR3 coding DNA: TGTGCCAGCAGCGAGGCTTGGACGTCCTACGAGCAGTACTTC. Protein product: CASSEAWTSYEQYF.

This clonotype showed up many times. V gene TRBV7-9 combines with J gene TRBJ1-2, with 7 bases lining up with TRBD1. The CDR3 length is 16 residues. Losses at the gene ends were 1 base for V and 3 bases for J; bases not matched to a gene: 8. Germline CDR1 is SEHNR and CDR2 is FQNEAQ (reference sequence). CDR3 loop: CASSLDWGTDYYGYTF. Here the CDR3 DNA reads TGTGCCAGCAGCTTAGATTGGGGGACAGACTACTATGGCTACACCTTC.

This clonotype was found a few times. The chain links TRBV27 to TRBJ1-5; unclear D gene. The CDR3 contains 15 residues. Germline V lookup: CDR1 MNHEY, CDR2 SMNVEV (reference sequence). The germline V and J ends were trimmed by 8 bases and 1 base, with 15 bases remaining between them. The CDR3 nucleotides are TGTGCCAGCCGCCCTATGGGGATCAGCAATCAGCCCCAGCATTTT. It specifies CASRPMGISNQPQHF.

This clonotype was recorded a few times. This sequence joins TRBV20-1 and TRBJ2-3; unclear D gene. V was trimmed by 6 bases and J by 0 bases, leaving 13 bases between them. The CDR3 runs to 14 residues. From germline, CDR1 is DFQATT and CDR2 SNEGSKA (reference sequence). CDR3 DNA sequence: TGCAGTGCCCTACACAGTATTAGCACAGATACGCAGTATTTT. This translates into CSALHSISTDTQYF.

This chain connects TRBV5-1 to TRBJ2-7, with 10 bases identical to TRBD2. The CDR3 covers 17 residues. Germline V gene sequence: CDR1 SGHRS, CDR2 YFSETQ. V was clipped by 2 bases and J by 3 bases; unmatched bases: 11. The CDR3: CASSFVSSGSPYYEQYF. Written as DNA, the CDR3 is TGCGCCAGCAGCTTCGTTTCTAGCGGGAGCCCTTACTACGAGCAGTACTTC. The full variable domain, in which reference TRBV5-1 and TRBJ2-7 provide the parts outside the CDR3, is KAGVTQTPRYLIKTRGQQVTLSCSPISGHRSVSWYQQTPGQGLQFLFEYFSETQRNKGNFPGRFSGRQFSNSRSEMNVSTLELGDSALYLCASSFVSSGSPYYEQYFGPGTRLTVT.

This clonotype was counted between two and nine times. V and J are TRBV5-8 and TRBJ2-5, with D perhaps given as TRBD1 or TRBD2 (5 bases each). CDR3 length: 13 residues. V was trimmed by 2 bases and J by 4 bases, leaving 9 bases between them. Germline CDR1 and CDR2: SGHTS and YDEGEE. CDR3 nucleotide sequence: TGTGCCAGCAGCTTATGGGGACGAGAGACCCAGTACTTC. Translation: CASSLWGRETQYF. The variable domain in full, with the rest retrieved from reference TRBV5-8 and TRBJ2-5, is EAGVTQSPTHLIKTRGQQATLRCSPISGHTSVYWYQQALGLGLQFLLWYDEGEERNRGNFPPRFSGRQFPNYSSELNVNALELEDSALYLCASSLWGRETQYFGPGTRLLVL.

The genes are TRBV5-1 and TRBJ1-2; D is uncertain. CDR1 and CDR2 (germline): SGHRS, YFSETQ. CDR3 length: 15 amino acids. Trimming removed 0 bases at V and 4 bases at J, with 13 bases between. DNA for the CDR3: TGCGCCAGCAGCTTGGCCATGAGTCCTTCCTATGGCTACACCTTC. Translation: CASSLAMSPSYGYTF.

This clonotype has only a few counts. The chain couples TRBV20-1 to TRBJ2-7; a possible D gene is TRBD2 (5 bases). Trimming stripped 0 bases from V and 3 bases from J, with 18 bases between. CDR1 and CDR2 from the germline V gene are DFQATT and SNEGSKA (reference sequence). The CDR3 extends over 16 amino acids. The CDR3 protein is CSARDNRRPSDYEQYF. The CDR3, as DNA: TGCAGTGCTAGAGATAACCGGAGGCCTTCAGACTACGAGCAGTACTTC.

In its sample, this clonotype was seen many times. The rearrangement links TRBV6-1 to TRBJ2-5; the D is unclear. V was trimmed by 2 bases and J by 2 bases, leaving 9 bases between them. CDR3 length: 14 residues. CDR1 is MNHNS and CDR2 is SASEGT in the germline V gene. The CDR3 here is CASSEFHYQETQYF. CDR3 sequence (DNA): TGTGCCAGCAGTGAATTCCATTATCAAGAGACCCAGTACTTC.

This clonotype was recorded many times. The CDR3 coding sequence is TGTGCCAGTAAAACTGAAGCTTTCTTT. This gives the protein CASKTEAFF. The rearrangement links TRBV27 to TRBJ1-1; D call uncertain. Germline V gives CDR1 MNHEY, CDR2 SMNVEV (reference sequence). The CDR3 loop spans 9 amino acids. With 9 bases removed from V and 5 bases from J, the gap between germline ends came to 4 bases.

This clonotype was detected ten times or more. The CDR3 reads CASSGGLADYNEQFF. The CDR3 coding sequence is TGTGCCAGCAGCGGTGGACTAGCGGATTACAATGAGCAGTTCTTC. This chain joins TRBV5-5 and TRBJ2-1, with 10 bases fitting TRBD2. V was clipped by 4 bases and J by 4 bases; unmatched bases: 5. Germline-derived CDR1 and CDR2 are SGHKS and YYEKEE (reference sequence). The CDR3 runs to 15 residues.

The chain has TRBV29-1 and TRBJ2-2; D call uncertain. Germline assignment: CDR1 SQVTM and CDR2 ANQGSEA. V was trimmed by 6 bases and J by 8 bases, leaving 16 bases between them. There are 13 residues in the CDR3. The CDR3 reads CSVRSGRAGELFF. The CDR3 coding sequence is TGCAGCGTCCGATCGGGTAGGGCAGGGGAGCTGTTTTTT.

V is TRBV12-3 or TRBV12-4 and J is TRBJ1-5; TRBD1 matches at 8 bases. After removal of 6 bases from V and 2 bases from J, the junction contained 3 bases not matched to a gene. The CDR3 covers 14 residues. The CDR3 sequence is CASRLDRGNQPQHF. The CDR3 bases are TGTGCCAGCAGACTGGACAGGGGCAATCAGCCCCAGCATTTT.

This clonotype was recorded many times. The genes are TRBV3-1 and TRBJ2-7, with TRBD1 matching over 7 bases. J was trimmed by 3 bases and V by 5 bases; bases with no gene match: 7. Germline CDR1 LGHDT, CDR2 YNNKEL (reference sequence). The CDR3 runs to 14 residues. The CDR3 bases are TGTGCCAGCAGCGAGGGGACAGCAGACTACGAGCAGTACTTC. This gives the protein CASSEGTADYEQYF.